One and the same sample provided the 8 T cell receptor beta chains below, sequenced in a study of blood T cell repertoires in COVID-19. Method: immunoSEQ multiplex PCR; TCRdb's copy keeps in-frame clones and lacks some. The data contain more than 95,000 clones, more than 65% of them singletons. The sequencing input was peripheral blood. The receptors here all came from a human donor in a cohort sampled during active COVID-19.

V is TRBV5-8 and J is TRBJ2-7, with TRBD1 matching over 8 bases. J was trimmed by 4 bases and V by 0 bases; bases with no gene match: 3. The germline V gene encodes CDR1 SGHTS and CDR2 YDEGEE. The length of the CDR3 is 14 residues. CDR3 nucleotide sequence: TGTGCCAGCAGCTTGGGGACAGGGAATTACGAGCAGTACTTC. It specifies CASSLGTGNYEQYF.

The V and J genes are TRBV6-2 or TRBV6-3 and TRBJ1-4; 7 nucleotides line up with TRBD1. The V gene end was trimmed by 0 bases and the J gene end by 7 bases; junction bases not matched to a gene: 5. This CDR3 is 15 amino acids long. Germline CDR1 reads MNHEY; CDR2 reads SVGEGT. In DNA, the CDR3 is TGTGCCAGCAGTTACTCTTGGGACAGCGGTGAAAAACTGTTTTTT. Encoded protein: CASSYSWDSGEKLFF.

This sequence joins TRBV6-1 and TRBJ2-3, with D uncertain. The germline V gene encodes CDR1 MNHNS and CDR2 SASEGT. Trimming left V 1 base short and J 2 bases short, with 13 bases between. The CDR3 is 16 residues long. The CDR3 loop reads CASSEVGDLTTDTQYF. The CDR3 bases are TGTGCCAGCAGTGAAGTCGGAGATCTTACCACAGATACGCAGTATTTT.

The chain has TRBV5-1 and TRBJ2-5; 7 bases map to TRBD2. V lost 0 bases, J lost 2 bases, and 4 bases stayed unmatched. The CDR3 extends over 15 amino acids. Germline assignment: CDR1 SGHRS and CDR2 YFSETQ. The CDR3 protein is CASSLAGGVQETQYF. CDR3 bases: TGCGCCAGCAGCTTGGCTGGGGGGGTTCAAGAGACCCAGTACTTC.

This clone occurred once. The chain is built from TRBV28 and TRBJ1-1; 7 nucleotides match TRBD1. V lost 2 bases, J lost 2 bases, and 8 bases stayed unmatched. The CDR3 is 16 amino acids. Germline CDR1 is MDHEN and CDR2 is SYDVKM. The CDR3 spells CASSLPSGQLNTEAFF. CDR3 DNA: TGTGCCAGCAGTTTACCATCGGGACAGCTAAACACTGAAGCTTTCTTT.

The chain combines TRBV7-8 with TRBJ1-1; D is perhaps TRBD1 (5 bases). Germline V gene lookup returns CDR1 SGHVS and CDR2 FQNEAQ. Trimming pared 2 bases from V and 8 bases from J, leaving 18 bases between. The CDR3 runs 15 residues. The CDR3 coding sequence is TGTGCCAGCAGCTTACCGGCTGGGAGGACACCCGAAGCTTTCTTT. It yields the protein CASSLPAGRTPEAFF.

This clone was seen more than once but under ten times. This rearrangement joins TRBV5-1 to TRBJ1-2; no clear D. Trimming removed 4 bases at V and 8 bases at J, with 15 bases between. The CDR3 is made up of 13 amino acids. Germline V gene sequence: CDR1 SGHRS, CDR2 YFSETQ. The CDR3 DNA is TGCGCCAGCAGCGGGAGGGAGGCTGACGGCTACACCTTC. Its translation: CASSGREADGYTF.

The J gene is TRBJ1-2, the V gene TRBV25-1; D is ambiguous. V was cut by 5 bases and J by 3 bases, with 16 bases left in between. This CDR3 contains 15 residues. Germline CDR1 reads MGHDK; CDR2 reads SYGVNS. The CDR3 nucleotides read TGTGCCAGCAGTTCCCCCCGGGGTGTCGACTATGGCTACACCTTC. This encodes CASSSPRGVDYGYTF.